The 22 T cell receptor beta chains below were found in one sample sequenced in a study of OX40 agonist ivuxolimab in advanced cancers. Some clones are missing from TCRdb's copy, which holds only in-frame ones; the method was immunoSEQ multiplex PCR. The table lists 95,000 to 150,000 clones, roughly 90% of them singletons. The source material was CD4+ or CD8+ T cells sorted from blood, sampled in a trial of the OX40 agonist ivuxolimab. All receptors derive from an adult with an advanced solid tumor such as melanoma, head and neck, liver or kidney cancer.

The CDR3 protein is CASSLGQRANTEAFF. In nucleotides, the CDR3 is TGCGCCAGCAGCTTGGGACAGCGCGCGAACACTGAAGCTTTCTTT. The chain is built from TRBV5-1 and TRBJ1-1; D is perhaps TRBD1 (5 bases). The germline CDR1 and CDR2 sequences are SGHRS and YFSETQ. V dropped 0 bases and J dropped 1 base, with 10 bases sitting between them. This CDR3 is built from 15 residues.

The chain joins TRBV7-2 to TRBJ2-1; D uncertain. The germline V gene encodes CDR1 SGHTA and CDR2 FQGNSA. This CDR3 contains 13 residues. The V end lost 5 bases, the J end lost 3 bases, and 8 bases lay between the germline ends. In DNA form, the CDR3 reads TGTGCCAGCAGCCGCACGGACTACAATGAGCAGTTCTTC. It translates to CASSRTDYNEQFF.

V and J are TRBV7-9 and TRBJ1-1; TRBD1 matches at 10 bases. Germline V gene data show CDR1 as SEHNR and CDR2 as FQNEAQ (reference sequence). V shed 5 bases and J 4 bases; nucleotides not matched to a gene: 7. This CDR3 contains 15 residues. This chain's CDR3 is CASSLRTGGPTEAFF. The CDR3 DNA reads TGTGCCAGCAGCCTAAGGACAGGGGGACCCACTGAAGCTTTCTTT.

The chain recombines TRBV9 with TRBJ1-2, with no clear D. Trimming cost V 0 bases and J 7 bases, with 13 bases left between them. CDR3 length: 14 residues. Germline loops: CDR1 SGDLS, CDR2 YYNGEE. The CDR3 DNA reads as TGTGCCAGCAGCGTAGGTTCGGCAGATCCTGGCTACACCTTC. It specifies CASSVGSADPGYTF.

CDR3 loop: CASSGNGGNTEAFF. The CDR3 nucleotides are TGTGCCAGCAGCGGGAACGGAGGGAACACTGAAGCTTTCTTT. The V gene is TRBV9, the J gene TRBJ1-1, with D unresolved. Germline values: CDR1 SGDLS, CDR2 YYNGEE. The V gene lost 3 bases and the J gene lost 1 base, with 10 bases spanning the gap. The CDR3 spans 14 residues.

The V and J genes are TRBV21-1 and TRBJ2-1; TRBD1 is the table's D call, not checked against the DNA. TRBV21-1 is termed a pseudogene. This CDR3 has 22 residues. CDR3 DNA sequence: TGTGCCAGCAGCAAGCCTAAATGGGGCAGGCCGATCGGACAGAGCTCCTACAATGAGCAGTTCTTC. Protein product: CASSKPKWGRPIGQSSYNEQFF.

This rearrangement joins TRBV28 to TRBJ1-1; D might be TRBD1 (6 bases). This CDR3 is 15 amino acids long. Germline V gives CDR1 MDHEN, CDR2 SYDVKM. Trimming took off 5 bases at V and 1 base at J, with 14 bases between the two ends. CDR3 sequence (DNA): TGTGCCAGCAGTCCCCCGGGACATTCGAACACTGAAGCTTTCTTT. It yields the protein CASSPPGHSNTEAFF.

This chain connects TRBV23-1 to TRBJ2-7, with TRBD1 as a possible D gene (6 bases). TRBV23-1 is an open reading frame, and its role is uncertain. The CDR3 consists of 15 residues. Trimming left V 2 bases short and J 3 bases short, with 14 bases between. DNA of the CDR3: TGCGCCAGCAGTCAAAAAGGACAGAAACTCTACGAGCAGTACTTC. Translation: CASSQKGQKLYEQYF.

CDR3 residues: CASSSGGLGPDTQYF. CDR3 coding DNA: TGTGCCAGCAGCTCCGGGGGCTTGGGACCAGATACGCAGTATTTT. The chain uses TRBV7-3 and TRBJ2-3; possibly TRBD1 or TRBD2 for D (6 bases each). With 4 bases removed from V and 4 bases from J, the gap between germline ends came to 15 bases. The CDR3 is made up of 15 amino acids. CDR1 is SGHTA and CDR2 is FQGTGA in the germline V gene.

The CDR3 nucleotides read TGCGCCAGCAGCGTCGGACAGGTTCGCTCTGGAAACACCATATATTTT. This codes for CASSVGQVRSGNTIYF. This chain joins TRBV5-1 and TRBJ1-3; TRBD1 matches at 7 bases. The junction had 7 bases not matched to a gene; V was cut back by 4 bases and J by 0 bases. This CDR3 has 16 residues. Per germline, CDR1 SGHRS and CDR2 YFSETQ.

CDR3 sequence reads: CASSLQGGETQYF. In DNA form, the CDR3 reads TGTGCCAGCAGCCTACAGGGTGGGGAGACCCAGTACTTC. The V call is TRBV6-9, the J call TRBJ2-5; D perhaps matches TRBD1 (6 bases). This CDR3 region has 13 residues. The germline V gene has CDR1 MNHGY and CDR2 SVAAGI. Trimming removed 6 bases at V and 5 bases at J, with 13 bases between.

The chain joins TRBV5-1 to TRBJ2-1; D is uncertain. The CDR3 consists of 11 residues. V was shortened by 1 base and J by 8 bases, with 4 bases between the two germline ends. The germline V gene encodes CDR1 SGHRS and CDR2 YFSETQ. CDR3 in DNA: TGCGCCAGCAGCTTGTCTTATGAGCAGTTCTTC. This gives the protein CASSLSYEQFF.

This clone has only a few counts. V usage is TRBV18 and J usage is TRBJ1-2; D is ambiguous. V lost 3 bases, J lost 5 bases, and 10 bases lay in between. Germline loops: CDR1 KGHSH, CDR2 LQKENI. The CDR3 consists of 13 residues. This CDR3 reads CASSPDYTYGYTF. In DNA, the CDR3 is TGTGCCAGCTCACCGGATTACACATATGGCTACACCTTC.

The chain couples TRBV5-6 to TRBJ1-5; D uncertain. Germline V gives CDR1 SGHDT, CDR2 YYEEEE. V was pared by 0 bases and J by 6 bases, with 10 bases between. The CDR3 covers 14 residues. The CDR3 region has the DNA TGTGCCAGCAGCTTGGGAGGAGGTGGTCAGCCCCAGCATTTT. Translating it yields CASSLGGGGQPQHF.

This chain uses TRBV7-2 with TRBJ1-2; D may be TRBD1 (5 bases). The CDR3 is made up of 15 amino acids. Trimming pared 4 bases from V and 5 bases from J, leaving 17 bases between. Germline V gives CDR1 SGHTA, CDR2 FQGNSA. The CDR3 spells CASSSRDQLLYGYTF. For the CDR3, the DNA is TGTGCCAGCAGCTCCCGGGACCAGCTGCTTTATGGCTACACCTTC. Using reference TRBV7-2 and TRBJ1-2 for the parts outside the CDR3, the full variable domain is GAGVSQSPSNKVTEKGKDVELRCDPISGHTALYWYRQSLGQGLEFLIYFQGNSAPDKSGLPSDRFSAERTGGSVSTLTIQRTQQEDSAVYLCASSSRDQLLYGYTFGSGTRLTVV.

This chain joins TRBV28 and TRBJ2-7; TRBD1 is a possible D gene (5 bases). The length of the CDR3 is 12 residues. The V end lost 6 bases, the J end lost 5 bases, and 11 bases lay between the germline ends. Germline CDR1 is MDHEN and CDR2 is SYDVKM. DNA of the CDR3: TGTGCCAGCAGCTCCGACAGACACGAGCAGTACTTC. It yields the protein CASSSDRHEQYF.

The DNA for the CDR3 is TGTGCCAGCAATCGACAGGGCGGTGAAGCTTTCTTT. This gives the protein CASNRQGGEAFF. This chain connects TRBV11-2 to TRBJ1-1, with TRBD1 matching 7 bases. CDR1 is SGHAT, CDR2 FQNNGV, per germline. There are 12 residues in the CDR3. The V segment lost 7 bases and the J segment 7 bases; nucleotides outside the gene matches: 6.

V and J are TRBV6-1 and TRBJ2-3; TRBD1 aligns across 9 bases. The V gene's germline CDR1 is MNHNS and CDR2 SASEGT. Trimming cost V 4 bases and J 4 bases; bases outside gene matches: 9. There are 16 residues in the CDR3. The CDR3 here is CASSAQQGAHADTQYF. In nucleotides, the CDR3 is TGTGCCAGCAGTGCCCAACAGGGGGCGCATGCAGATACGCAGTATTTT.

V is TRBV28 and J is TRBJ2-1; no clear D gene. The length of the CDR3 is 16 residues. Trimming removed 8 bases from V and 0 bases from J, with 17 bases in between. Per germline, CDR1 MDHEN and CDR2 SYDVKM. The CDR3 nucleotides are TGTGCCAGCTATAGTCGCGACCGCAGCTCCTACAATGAGCAGTTCTTC. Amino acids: CASYSRDRSSYNEQFF. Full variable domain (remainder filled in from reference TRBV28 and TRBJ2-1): DVKVTQSSRYLVKRTGEKVFLECVQDMDHENMFWYRQDPGLGLRLIYFSYDVKMKEKGDIPEGYSVSREKKERFSLILESASTNQTSMYLCASYSRDRSSYNEQFFGPGTRLTVL.

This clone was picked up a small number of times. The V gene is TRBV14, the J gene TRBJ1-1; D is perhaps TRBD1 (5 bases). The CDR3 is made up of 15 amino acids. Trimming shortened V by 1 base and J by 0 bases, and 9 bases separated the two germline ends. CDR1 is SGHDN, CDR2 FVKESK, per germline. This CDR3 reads CASSQVSGMNTEAFF. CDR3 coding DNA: TGTGCCAGCAGCCAAGTCTCAGGGATGAACACTGAAGCTTTCTTT.

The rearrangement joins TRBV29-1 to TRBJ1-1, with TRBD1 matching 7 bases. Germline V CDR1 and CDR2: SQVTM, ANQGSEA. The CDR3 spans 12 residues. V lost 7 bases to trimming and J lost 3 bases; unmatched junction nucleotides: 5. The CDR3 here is CSGWDRYTEAFF. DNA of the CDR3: TGCAGCGGGTGGGACAGATACACTGAAGCTTTCTTT.

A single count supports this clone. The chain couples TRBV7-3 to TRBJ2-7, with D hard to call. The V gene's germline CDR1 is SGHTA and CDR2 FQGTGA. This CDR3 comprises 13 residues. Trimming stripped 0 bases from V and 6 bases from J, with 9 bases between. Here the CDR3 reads CASSLTGPTEQYF. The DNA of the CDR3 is TGTGCCAGCAGCTTAACAGGGCCTACCGAGCAGTACTTC.